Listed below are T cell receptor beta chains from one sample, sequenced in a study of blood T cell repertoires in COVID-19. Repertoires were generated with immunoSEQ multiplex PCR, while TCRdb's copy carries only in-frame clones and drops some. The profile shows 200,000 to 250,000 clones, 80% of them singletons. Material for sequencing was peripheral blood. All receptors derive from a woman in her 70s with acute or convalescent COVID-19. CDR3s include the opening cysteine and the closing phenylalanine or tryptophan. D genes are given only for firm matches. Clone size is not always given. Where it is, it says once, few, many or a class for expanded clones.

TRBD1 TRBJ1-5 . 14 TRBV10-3 TGTGCCACCCAGTTCGACAGGGATGGTCAGCCCCAGCATTTT CATQFDRDGQPQHF
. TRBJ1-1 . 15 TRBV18 TGTGCCAGCTCACCGCATCAGGGCGAGTGGACTGAAGCTTTCTTT CASSPHQGEWTEAFF
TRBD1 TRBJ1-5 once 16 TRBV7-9 TGTGCCAGCAGCTCAAAGACAGGGGGCGGCAATCAGCCCCAGCATTTT CASSSKTGGGNQPQHF
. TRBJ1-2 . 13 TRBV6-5 TGTGCCAGCAGGAGCCCGCTTAACTATGGCTACACCTTC CASRSPLNYGYTF
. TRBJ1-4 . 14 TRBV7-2 TGTGCCAGCAGCTTACAGGGGAGAGAGGGAAAACTGTTTTTT CASSLQGREGKLFF
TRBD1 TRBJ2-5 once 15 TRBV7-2 TGTGCCAGCAGCTCGCCCGACAGGGCCATAGAGACCCAGTACTTC CASSSPDRAIETQYF
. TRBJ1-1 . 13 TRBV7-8 TGTGCCAGCAGCAAGACAGAGACTGGTGGAGCTTTCTTT CASSKTETGGAFF
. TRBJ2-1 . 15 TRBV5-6 TGTGCCAGCAGCTTGGATGCTCTAGCGAACAATGAGCAGTTCTTC CASSLDALANNEQFF
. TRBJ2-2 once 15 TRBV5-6 TGTGCCAGCAGACTTACTAGTTCGAACACCGGGGAGCTGTTTTTT CASRLTSSNTGELFF
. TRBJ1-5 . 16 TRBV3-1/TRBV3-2 TGTGCCAGCAGCCAAGAGAGGGGAGGTAGCAATCAGCCCCAGCATTTT CASSQERGGSNQPQHF
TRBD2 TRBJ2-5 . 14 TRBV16 TGTGCCAGCAGCCCCACAAGGGAGGGGGAGACCCAGTACTTC CASSPTREGETQYF
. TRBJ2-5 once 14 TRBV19 TGTGCCAGTAGTATAGAGACAGGATGGGAGACCCAGTACTTC CASSIETGWETQYF
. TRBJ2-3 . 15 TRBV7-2 TGTGCCAGCAGCGAAAGACTGGAAATCACAGATACGCAGTATTTT CASSERLEITDTQYF